This TCR beta chain was recovered during a study of control samples from healthy donors and cancer patients. Clones were sequenced by immunoSEQ multiplex PCR, and TCRdb holds only the in-frame ones, with some missing. The sample includes 190,000 or so clones, 90% to 95% of them seen just once. This clone appeared a single time. This CDR3 is built from 14 residues. From germline, CDR1 is SSHAT and CDR2 FNYEAQ (reference sequence). V lost 3 bases and J 6 bases, leaving 15 bases between the germline ends. The chain has TRBV7-7 and TRBJ2-7; TRBD1 is a possible D gene (6 bases). Sequenced sample: blood. This sequence originates from a man aged 18 to 29 in good health. CDR3 region: CASSLNSGTTEQYF. CDR3 DNA: TGTGCCAGCAGCTTGAATTCCGGGACAACCGAGCAGTACTTC.